This TCR beta chain was observed in a study of blood T cell repertoires in COVID-19. As for the study in general: Acute and convalescent COVID-19 samples came from the United States, Italy and Spain.

V was pared by 4 bases and J by 1 base, with 6 bases of the junction left unmatched. In germline, CDR1 is SGHRS, CDR2 YFSETQ. This CDR3 has 16 amino acids. Generated by immunoSEQ multiplex PCR, the TCRdb table keeps only in-frame clones and is missing some. The data hold 100,000 or so clones, with more than 85% observed a single time. The rearrangement links TRBV5-1 to TRBJ2-3; 10 bases fit TRBD2. The receptor was derived from a man aged 45-65 years with active COVID-19. Sequenced input: peripheral blood. CDR3 sequence (DNA): TGCGCCAGCAGCACCATAGCGGGAGGAGGCACAGATACGCAGTATTTT. Protein: CASSTIAGGGTDTQYF.